Below are 11 T cell receptor beta chains sequenced from a single sample in a study of blood T cells in healthy people across ages. A second PCR, run for about 6 to 12 cycles, used a sample-barcoded 5' primer plus a J-beta primer mix. TCRdb re-called the 5' RACE reads through MiXCR, storing one row per CDR3 protein. The table has about 800,000 distinct CDR3 sequences, more than 20% seen once. The data also belong to a second study, concerning T cells of mothers and their children.

Sequencing was carried out using blood. These receptors all come from a boy younger than 18 in good health.

This clonotype has a handful of counts. V is TRBV7-8 and J is TRBJ2-5; TRBD1 might be the D (5 bases). V was pared by 4 bases and J by 5 bases, with 11 bases between. Germline CDR1 is SGHVS and CDR2 is FQNEAQ. This CDR3 is built from 13 residues. The CDR3 DNA sequence: TGTGCCAGCAGCTCAGGGCCAAAGGAGACCCAGTACTTC. Translation: CASSSGPKETQYF. Using reference TRBV7-8 and TRBJ2-5 for the parts outside the CDR3, the full variable domain is GAGVSQSPRYKVAKRGQDVALRCDPISGHVSLFWYQQALGQGPEFLTYFQNEAQLDKSGLPSDRFFAERPEGSVSTLKIQRTQQEDSAVYLCASSSGPKETQYFGPGTRLLVL.

This clonotype was seen only once. This is likely a read error, given that the CDR3 carries no conserved phenylalanine or tryptophan at its end. The chain is built from TRBV27 and TRBJ1-5; D is uncertain. Per the germline V gene, CDR1 is MNHEY and CDR2 is SMNVEV (reference sequence). The CDR3 is 13 amino acids. V lost 11 bases to trimming and J lost 2 bases, with 13 bases between them. The CDR3 spells CAAAPARNQPQHS. CDR3 bases: TGTGCCGCAGCACCGGCCCGCAATCAGCCCCAGCATTCT.

The chain couples TRBV7-9 to TRBJ2-1, with TRBD1 matching 11 bases. V shed 3 bases, J shed 7 bases, and the junction held 11 bases outside the gene matches. Germline values: CDR1 SEHNR, CDR2 FQNEAQ (reference sequence). CDR3 length: 17 residues. The CDR3 protein is CASSLAGQGAHMNEQFF. DNA of the CDR3: TGTGCCAGCAGCTTGGCCGGACAGGGGGCGCATATGAATGAGCAGTTCTTC.

This chain links TRBV11-2 with TRBJ1-1; maybe TRBD1 (5 bases). Germline V gene lookup returns CDR1 SGHAT and CDR2 FQNNGV. V lost 8 bases and J lost 6, with 13 bases in between. CDR3 size: 12 residues. Here the CDR3 reads CASLGIGAEAFF. For the CDR3, the DNA is TGTGCCAGCTTGGGGATAGGGGCTGAAGCTTTCTTT.

V gene TRBV7-8 combines with J gene TRBJ2-1, with D tentatively TRBD1 (5 bases). This CDR3 has 12 residues. Germline lookup yields CDR1 SGHVS and CDR2 FQNEAQ. V was clipped by 8 bases and J by 9 bases, with 14 bases between them. The DNA of the CDR3 is TGTGCCAGCGGTACCTTCCAGGGTGAGCAGTTCTTC. It yields the protein CASGTFQGEQFF.

The chain has TRBV12-3 or TRBV12-4 and TRBJ2-3; 7 bases agree with TRBD1. The V gene end was trimmed by 4 bases and the J gene end by 0 bases; junction bases not matched to a gene: 7. The CDR3 runs to 16 residues. The CDR3 DNA is TGTGCCAGCAGTTCCCCGGACAGGTCTAGCACAGATACGCAGTATTTT. This gives the protein CASSSPDRSSTDTQYF.

CDR3 in amino acids: CASSQGGGVKNIQYF. CDR3 sequence (DNA): TGTGCCAGCAGCCAAGGAGGTGGGGTCAAAAACATTCAGTACTTC. V usage is TRBV3-1 and J usage is TRBJ2-4, with unresolved D. V was clipped by 1 base and J by 3 bases, with 10 bases between them. The CDR3 length is 15 residues. Germline V CDR1 and CDR2: LGHDT, YNNKEL (reference sequence).

Here the CDR3 DNA reads TGCAGTGCTAGTTCTTGGGCACCCTACGAGCAGTACTTC. Protein sequence: CSASSWAPYEQYF. V and J are TRBV20-1 and TRBJ2-7, with D hard to call. Per the germline V gene, CDR1 is DFQATT and CDR2 is SNEGSKA (reference sequence). This CDR3 is 13 amino acids long. The V and J ends lost 3 bases and 2 bases respectively, with 11 bases between them.

This sequence joins TRBV20-1 and TRBJ1-2; a possible D gene is TRBD1 (5 bases). Germline CDR1 and CDR2: DFQATT and SNEGSKA (reference sequence). With 3 bases removed from V and 8 bases from J, the gap between germline ends came to 13 bases. This CDR3 comprises 12 residues. CDR3 nucleotide sequence: TGCAGTGCTAGTGGGGGGATTGGAGGCTACACCTTC. This sequence encodes CSASGGIGGYTF.

The rearrangement uses TRBV7-9 and TRBJ2-7; TRBD1 matches at 8 bases. The J segment lost 5 bases and the V segment lost 5 bases, leaving 11 bases of the junction unmatched. Germline loops: CDR1 SEHNR, CDR2 FQNEAQ (reference sequence). The length of the CDR3 is 15 residues. The CDR3 nucleotides are TGTGCCAGCAGCCACCTCAGGGGGCAGGGCCACGAGCAGTACTTC. Its protein product is CASSHLRGQGHEQYF.

This chain links TRBV4-3 with TRBJ2-1, with D perhaps assigned TRBD1 or TRBD2 (5 bases each). The CDR3 length is 16 residues. The V gene lost 0 bases and the J gene lost 4 bases, with 13 bases spanning the gap. Germline CDR1 is LGHNA and CDR2 is YSLEER. CDR3 in amino acids: CASSQDLGTLYNEQFF. The CDR3 region has the DNA TGCGCCAGCAGCCAAGATCTAGGGACCCTTTACAATGAGCAGTTCTTC.